Described below is a single TCR beta chain sequence and its context. This clonotype was found many times. The clone's antigen remains unknown. The input lacks base qualities; no much larger clone sits a single base away. PBMCs were isolated by Ficoll-Paque density gradient centrifugation. Sequencing used an Illumina NovaSeq 6000. TCRalpha and TCRbeta cDNA libraries were built by 5'RACE with constant-segment primers, adding sample barcodes and unique molecular identifiers. Trizol reagent was used to extract RNA from every sample. Library amplification was performed in two PCR steps, and a second sample barcode and Illumina TruSeq adapters were introduced in the second step. The libraries were sequenced on an Illumina NovaSeq using 2 x 150 bp paired-end reads. On the study's bioinformatics: Reads were demultiplexed and collapsed into UMI-guided consensus sequences with migec v1.2.7. With mixcr v2.1.11, UMI consensuses were aligned to TRA and TRB V and J templates and assembled into clonotypes. A clonotype was counted as expanded or contracted only when both edgeR and NoisET called the clonotype significant, with the noise models trained on biological replicates. edgeR calls used a false discovery rate-adjusted p below 0.01 and a log2 fold-change threshold of 1. PCA with hierarchical clustering of max-normalized trajectories of the 1000 most abundant clonotypes was used as exploratory dynamics analysis. Each responding clone was given a CD4 or CD8 phenotype based on the CD4+ and CD8+ repertoires, which had been sequenced separately. The raw public data were reprocessed by TCRdb itself: fastp quality trimming at Q25, MiXCR clonotype calling, in-frame beta chains only. All rows with the same CDR3 protein become a single entry with the most common DNA and genes. The V and J calls were not made by the authors but by TCRdb's processing. In this sample the table shows about 190,000 distinct CDR3 sequences, around a fifth of which occur a single time. Jointly, the top ten make up under 30% of the sample.

The data are from a study of T-cell memory formation after mild COVID-19 listed by TCRdb under 2021. Study-level background: TCR sequence clusters from the two donors were largely donor specific. T-cell clones expanding and contracting after mild COVID-19 in a couple of donors were tracked by longitudinal TCRalpha and TCRbeta repertoire sequencing. The cohort was made up of two young adult volunteers, one female and one male, who were previously healthy. The full study reports these points: Only two mild cases were covered in the study, and larger cohorts including severe cases with pre-infection samples were considered necessary. Some responding clones were found in pre-infection memory, which suggests that pre-existing cross-reactive memory T cells took part in the SARS-CoV-2 response. The second-wave clones that peaked on day 37 were not confirmed to be SARS-CoV-2 specific. Clones contracting from day 15 to 85 had balanced CD4/CD8 phenotypes, while a second wave expanding from day 15 to 37 was biased towards CD4+. Contracting CD4+ clones appeared mostly in the CM and EM memory subsets, whereas CD8+ clones were enriched in EMRA.

The CDR3 measures 18 amino acids from cysteine to phenylalanine. The kept DNA is CDR3 alone, 54 bases in frame from the first base. As encoded in the germline V gene, CDR1 is SNHLY while CDR2 is FYNNEI. Ends trimmed: V by 5 bases, J by 1 base; bases unmatched to a gene: 8. The V and J genes are TRBV2 and TRBJ2-5, with 15 junctional bases fitting TRBD2. The sequence derives from an adult woman who had mild COVID-19 (a few samples of this study predate the infection). The sample titles of this study are shuffled in the database, so cell type and time point are left out; the donor was told from shared clones. Sequencing was performed on PBMCs or a T cell subset sorted from them (not recorded which). The nucleotides are TGTGCCAGCAGTTTTCCGGGACTAGCGGGGGGCTTCCAAGAGACCCAGTACTTC. Its protein product is CASSFPGLAGGFQETQYF.